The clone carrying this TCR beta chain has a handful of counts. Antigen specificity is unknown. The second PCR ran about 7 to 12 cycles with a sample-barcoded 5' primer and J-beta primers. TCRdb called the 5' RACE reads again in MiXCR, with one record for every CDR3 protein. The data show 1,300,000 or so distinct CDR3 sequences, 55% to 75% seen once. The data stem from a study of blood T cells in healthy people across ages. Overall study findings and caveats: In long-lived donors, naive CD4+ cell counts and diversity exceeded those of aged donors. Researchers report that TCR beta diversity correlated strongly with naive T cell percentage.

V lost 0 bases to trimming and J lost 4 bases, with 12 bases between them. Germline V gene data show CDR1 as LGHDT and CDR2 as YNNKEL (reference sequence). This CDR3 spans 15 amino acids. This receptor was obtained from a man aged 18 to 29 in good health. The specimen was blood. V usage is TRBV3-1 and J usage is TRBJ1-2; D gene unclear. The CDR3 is CASSQDRGRVYGYTF. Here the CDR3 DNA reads TGTGCCAGCAGCCAAGATCGAGGGCGGGTCTATGGCTACACCTTC.